This T cell receptor beta chain comes out of a study of T cell responses to AZD1222 COVID-19 vaccine. Study summary: Pooling covered second doses at about 4 or about 12 weeks.

Findings of the study overall: Reportedly, close to half of spike-specific TCRs are directed against unmutated variant regions. White British ancestry dominated among donors, who included more females, and clonal diversity was possibly underestimated. Repertoires were sampled only after the peak T cell response.

The J segment lost 0 bases and the V segment lost 2 bases, leaving 6 bases of the junction unmatched. CDR3 length equals 16 residues. Germline V lookup: CDR1 ENHRY, CDR2 SYGVKD. The repertoire was sequenced with immunoSEQ multiplex PCR; TCRdb's copy has only in-frame clones and lacks some. The repertoire has 100,000 to 150,000 clones, roughly 90% of them found once; the top ten carry under 5%. Notes on this clone: Antigen: not known.

This receptor was taken from an adult in good health. The rearrangement joins TRBV10-3 to TRBJ1-2; 7 bases map to TRBD1. This specimen was peripheral blood, taken on day 0 of AZD1222 vaccination. The CDR3 sequence: CAISEVTGQSNYGYTF. The DNA for the CDR3 is TGTGCCATCAGTGAGGTGACAGGGCAATCTAACTATGGCTACACCTTC.